The rows below give T cell receptor beta chains drawn from one sample of a study of PD-1 blockade in mismatch repair-deficient tumors. Libraries were prepared by immunoSEQ multiplex PCR; TCRdb keeps only in-frame clonotypes and omits some of them. The sample has roughly 79,000 clones, more than 80% seen once. The sequences come from peripheral blood, collected 44 weeks after starting pembrolizumab. These receptors were collected from an adult with mismatch repair-deficient cancer. Each CDR3 is given with its conserved first and last residue. The order of the fields is V gene, D gene, J gene, clone size, CDR3 protein, CDR3 DNA. D genes are given only for firm matches. Size is omitted from some rows. Given values are once, few, many or a class for expanded clones.

>TRBV5-1|TRBD2|TRBJ2-1|.
CASSSSGTSGFSYNEQFF
TGCGCCAGCAGCTCGAGTGGGACTAGCGGGTTCTCCTACAATGAGCAGTTCTTC
>TRBV11-3|.|TRBJ2-1|few
CASSLQAGTYNEQFF
TGTGCCAGCAGCTTACAGGCAGGTACCTACAATGAGCAGTTCTTC
>TRBV9|.|TRBJ2-1|.
CASSVGPETYNEQFF
TGTGCCAGCAGCGTAGGCCCAGAAACCTACAATGAGCAGTTCTTC
>TRBV5-6|.|TRBJ2-1|.
CASSLGGSNEQFF
TGTGCCAGCAGCTTGGGGGGCTCAAATGAGCAGTTCTTC
>TRBV5-1|TRBD2|TRBJ2-7|.
CASSRRTSVFYEQYF
TGCGCCAGCAGCCGTCGGACTAGCGTATTCTACGAGCAGTACTTC
>TRBV6-5|TRBD1|TRBJ2-3|.
CASSSRDRGSTDTQYF
TGTGCCAGCAGTTCGAGGGACAGGGGAAGCACAGATACGCAGTATTTT
>TRBV2|.|TRBJ1-1|.
CASSRRRNTEAFF
TGTGCCAGCAGCCGCAGAAGGAACACTGAAGCTTTCTTT
>TRBV6-5|.|TRBJ1-1|once
CASSYSRTVNTEAFF
TGTGCCAGCAGTTACTCGAGGACAGTGAACACTGAAGCTTTCTTT
>TRBV29-1|.|TRBJ2-7|.
CSARPPERYEQYF
TGCAGCGCCCGACCCCCCGAGCGCTACGAGCAGTACTTC
>TRBV11-3|.|TRBJ2-6|.
CASSFEGPGANVLTF
TGTGCCAGCAGCTTCGAGGGGCCTGGGGCCAACGTCCTGACTTTC
>TRBV6-6|TRBD2|TRBJ2-7|.
CASRGTSRSYEQYF
TGTGCCAGCAGAGGGACTAGCAGATCCTACGAGCAGTACTTC
>TRBV19|.|TRBJ2-7|.
CASSPGPLSYEQYF
TGTGCCAGTAGTCCGGGACCGCTATCCTACGAGCAGTACTTC
>TRBV10-2|TRBD2|TRBJ2-2|.
CASSRSTGGPTGELFF
TGCGCCAGCAGTCGCTCGACGGGAGGGCCCACCGGGGAGCTGTTTTTT
>TRBV12-5|.|TRBJ1-1|.
CASGLQQMNTEAFF
TGTGCTAGTGGTCTACAGCAGATGAACACTGAAGCTTTCTTT
>TRBV7-2|.|TRBJ2-6|.
CASSSNPIGHLSGANVLTF
TGTGCCAGCAGCTCTAACCCTATAGGACACCTCTCTGGGGCCAACGTCCTGACTTTC
>TRBV27|.|TRBJ1-2|.
CASSFFGGANGYTF
TGTGCCAGCAGTTTCTTCGGGGGGGCGAATGGCTACACCTTC
>TRBV6-5|.|TRBJ1-2|.
CASSGRATYGYTF
TGTGCCAGCAGTGGGAGGGCGACTTATGGCTACACCTTC
>TRBV5-1|.|TRBJ2-3|.
CASSNSGPTDTQYF
TGCGCCAGCAGCAATAGCGGTCCCACAGATACGCAGTATTTT
>TRBV29-1|.|TRBJ1-1|.
CSVDANTEAFF
TGCAGCGTTGATGCGAACACTGAAGCTTTCTTT
>TRBV5-1|.|TRBJ1-1|.
CASSLVEGLGNTEAFF
TGCGCCAGCAGCTTGGTGGAGGGTTTGGGGAACACTGAAGCTTTCTTT
>TRBV29-1|.|TRBJ1-1|.
CSALRPPEAFF
TGCAGCGCCCTAAGACCCCCTGAAGCTTTCTTT
>TRBV7-2|.|TRBJ2-2|once
CASSLFSTGELFF
TGTGCCAGCAGCTTATTCTCCACCGGGGAGCTGTTTTTT
>TRBV5-1|.|TRBJ2-1|.
CASSLYQGTDNEQFF
TGCGCCAGCAGCTTGTATCAGGGAACAGACAATGAGCAGTTCTTC
>TRBV2|.|TRBJ1-1|.
CASSDPLGGGTEAFF
TGTGCCAGCAGTGACCCGTTAGGGGGAGGCACTGAAGCTTTCTTT
>TRBV19|TRBD1|TRBJ2-2|.
CASQDRGITGELFF
TGTGCCAGTCAGGACAGGGGAATCACCGGGGAGCTGTTTTTT
>TRBV30|.|TRBJ2-5|.
CAWAPKRRTQYF
TGTGCCTGGGCCCCTAAAAGAAGGACCCAGTACTTC
>TRBV11-2|.|TRBJ2-3|once
CASSLWWSGDTDTQYF
TGTGCCAGCAGCTTATGGTGGTCGGGAGACACAGATACGCAGTATTTT
>TRBV5-6|.|TRBJ1-1|.
CASTGDRNTEAFF
TGTGCCAGCACCGGCGACAGGAACACTGAAGCTTTCTTT
>TRBV13|.|TRBJ2-1|.
CASSLGTGLNNEQFF
TGTGCCAGCAGCTTAGGGACAGGACTAAACAATGAGCAGTTCTTC
>TRBV6-1|.|TRBJ1-5|.
CASSEVSGKEPQHF
TGTGCCAGCAGTGAAGTTTCGGGAAAGGAGCCCCAGCATTTT
>TRBV27|.|TRBJ2-7|.
CASSLSRRWSSYEQYF
TGTGCCAGCAGTTTATCGAGGCGGTGGAGCTCCTACGAGCAGTACTTC
>TRBV10-3|TRBD1|TRBJ2-6|.
CAISDRGQGSTGANVLTF
TGTGCCATCAGTGATAGGGGACAGGGTTCTACTGGGGCCAACGTCCTGACTTTC
>TRBV6-5|TRBD2|TRBJ2-1|.
CASSYSLAGVYNEQFF
TGTGCCAGCAGTTACTCACTAGCGGGAGTCTACAATGAGCAGTTCTTC
>TRBV10-3|.|TRBJ2-7|.
CATENSYEQYF
TGTGCCACCGAAAACTCCTACGAGCAGTACTTC
>TRBV6-1|TRBD1|TRBJ1-2|.
CASSYRTGDGYTF
TGTGCCAGCAGTTATAGGACAGGGGATGGCTACACCTTC
>TRBV7-8|.|TRBJ1-3|.
CASRGDRNSGNTIYF
TGTGCCAGCAGAGGGGACCGCAACTCTGGAAACACCATATATTTT